The 7 T cell receptor beta chains listed next were all sequenced from one sample in a study of patients and donors after allogeneic stem cell transplantation. TCRdb re-called the RT-PCR reads through MiXCR, storing one row per CDR3 protein. The table includes roughly 940,000 distinct CDR3 sequences, about 20% detected once. What was sequenced was blood, either unsorted or a sorted T cell fraction (not recorded which). Receptors were obtained from a human donor who was either an allogeneic HSCT recipient or a stem cell or donor lymphocyte infusion donor (not recorded which). It is not recorded whose cells these are; they may come from a transplant donor.

V gene TRBV5-1 combines with J gene TRBJ2-1, with 13 nucleotides matching TRBD2. J lost 7 bases, V lost 2 bases, and 6 bases had no gene match. There are 16 residues in the CDR3. Per the germline V gene, CDR1 is SGHRS and CDR2 is YFSETQ. CDR3 sequence reads: CASSFYGLAGVNEQFF. CDR3 DNA: TGCGCCAGCAGCTTTTACGGACTAGCGGGGGTGAATGAGCAGTTCTTC.

J is TRBJ2-1 and V is TRBV5-1; D is tentatively TRBD1 or TRBD2 (5 bases each). The CDR3 loop spans 16 amino acids. In germline, CDR1 is SGHRS, CDR2 YFSETQ. V was shortened by 1 base and J by 0 bases, with 11 bases between the two germline ends. The CDR3 region has the DNA TGCGCCAGCAGCTTGACGGGGCTGACCTCCTACAATGAGCAGTTCTTC. Protein product: CASSLTGLTSYNEQFF.

This clonotype showed up just a few times. V is TRBV19 and J is TRBJ1-5; D is ambiguous. Trimming left V 2 bases short and J 0 bases short, with 14 bases between. The CDR3 contains 17 residues. Per the germline V gene, CDR1 is LNHDA and CDR2 is SQIVND (reference sequence). The CDR3 coding sequence is TGTGCCAGTAGTATATCAGCCGGCATGAATAGCAATCAGCCCCAGCATTTT. It yields the protein CASSISAGMNSNQPQHF.

Many counts were recorded for this clonotype. The chain joins TRBV15 to TRBJ2-3; no firm D call. This CDR3 has 11 amino acids. V lost 5 bases to trimming and J lost 6 bases, with 6 bases between them. Germline CDR1 reads LNHNV; CDR2 reads YYDKDF (reference sequence). The CDR3 reads CATSLRDTQYF. The CDR3 DNA is TGTGCCACCAGCCTCCGGGATACGCAGTATTTT.

The table lists this clonotype with a few counts. The rearrangement uses TRBV12-3 or TRBV12-4 and TRBJ2-5, with a tentative D call TRBD2 (5 bases). Trimming removed 6 bases at V and 4 bases at J, with 21 bases between. The CDR3 sequence is 16 residues long. For the CDR3, the DNA is TGTGCCAGCAGCCTACCCATCCCCGGGATGCGAGAGACCCAGTACTTC. This sequence encodes CASSLPIPGMRETQYF.

This clonotype has more than one count but fewer than ten. CDR3 loop: CSVGGLAGGETQYF. Here the CDR3 DNA reads TGCAGCGTTGGGGGACTAGCGGGGGGAGAGACCCAGTACTTC. The rearrangement uses TRBV29-1 and TRBJ2-5; 15 bases map to TRBD2. Per germline, CDR1 SQVTM and CDR2 ANQGSEA. The CDR3 runs 14 residues. V shed 4 bases and J 4 bases; nucleotides not matched to a gene: 1.

This rearrangement joins TRBV19 to TRBJ2-1, with a weak D call TRBD2 (6 bases). The CDR3 spans 14 residues. Germline V CDR1 and CDR2: LNHDA, SQIVND (reference sequence). Trimming pared 6 bases from V and 8 bases from J, leaving 17 bases between. The chain's CDR3 is CASSLLAGSDEQFF. The DNA of the CDR3 is TGTGCCAGTAGCCTCCTTGCGGGGTCTGATGAGCAGTTCTTC. The full variable domain, with the rest looked up from reference TRBV19 and TRBJ2-1, is DGGITQSPKYLFRKEGQNVTLSCEQNLNHDAMYWYRQDPGQGLRLIYYSQIVNDFQKGDIAEGYSVSREKKESFPLTVTSAQKNPTAFYLCASSLLAGSDEQFFGPGTRLTVL.